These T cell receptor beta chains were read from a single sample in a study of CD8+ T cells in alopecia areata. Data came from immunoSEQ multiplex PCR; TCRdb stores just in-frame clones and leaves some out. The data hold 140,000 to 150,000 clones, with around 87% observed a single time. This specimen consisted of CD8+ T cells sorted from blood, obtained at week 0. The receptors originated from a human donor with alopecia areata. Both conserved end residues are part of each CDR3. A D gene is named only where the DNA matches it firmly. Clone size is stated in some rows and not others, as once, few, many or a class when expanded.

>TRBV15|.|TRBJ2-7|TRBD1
CATSWPRGQGANEQYF
TGTGCCACCAGCTGGCCGAGGGGACAGGGGGCCAACGAGCAGTACTTC
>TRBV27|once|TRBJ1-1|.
CASSQLSGANTEAFF
TGTGCCAGCAGCCAACTTTCGGGGGCGAACACTGAAGCTTTCTTT
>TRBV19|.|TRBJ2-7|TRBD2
CASSIGLAGTYEQYF
TGTGCCAGTAGTATCGGACTAGCGGGGACCTACGAGCAGTACTTC
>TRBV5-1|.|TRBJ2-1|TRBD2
CASRGRTSWNEQFF
TGCGCCAGCCGCGGACGGACTAGCTGGAATGAGCAGTTCTTC
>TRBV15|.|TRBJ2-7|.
CATSRDIRGYEQYF
TGTGCCACCAGCAGAGATATTAGGGGTTACGAGCAGTACTTC
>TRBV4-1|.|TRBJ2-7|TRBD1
CASSLGTGLWEQYF
TGCGCCAGCAGCCTTGGGACAGGTTTGTGGGAGCAGTACTTC
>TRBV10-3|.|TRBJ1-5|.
CAISESAGTNQPQHF
TGTGCCATCAGTGAGTCTGCGGGGACAAATCAGCCCCAGCATTTT
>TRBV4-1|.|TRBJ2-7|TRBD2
CASSQDSSGGYEQYF
TGCGCCAGCAGCCAAGACAGTAGCGGGGGCTACGAGCAGTACTTC
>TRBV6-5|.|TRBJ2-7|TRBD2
CASRNLAGLTYEQYF
TGTGCCAGCAGAAACCTAGCGGGGCTTACCTACGAGCAGTACTTC
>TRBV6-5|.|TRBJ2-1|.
CASIGRDREQFF
TGTGCCAGCATCGGGCGGGATAGGGAGCAGTTCTTC
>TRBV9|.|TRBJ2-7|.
CASSPDDRAYEQYF
TGTGCCAGCAGCCCAGACGACAGAGCCTACGAGCAGTACTTC
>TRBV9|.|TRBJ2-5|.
CASSEGSGGETQYF
TGTGCCAGCAGCGAGGGAAGCGGCGGGGAGACCCAGTACTTC
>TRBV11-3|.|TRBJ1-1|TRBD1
CASSAGQGIGEAFF
TGTGCCAGCAGCGCTGGACAGGGGATTGGTGAAGCTTTCTTT
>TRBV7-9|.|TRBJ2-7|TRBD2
CASSSSGSADPPYEQYF
TGTGCCAGCAGCTCCAGCGGGAGTGCGGACCCCCCCTACGAGCAGTACTTC
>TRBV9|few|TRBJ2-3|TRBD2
CASSPDTSGSTDTQYF
TGTGCCAGCAGCCCAGACACTAGCGGGAGCACAGATACGCAGTATTTT
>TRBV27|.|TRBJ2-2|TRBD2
CASSPWTSGATGELFF
TGTGCCAGCAGTCCGTGGACTAGCGGAGCCACCGGGGAGCTGTTTTTT
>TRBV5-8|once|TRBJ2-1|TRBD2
CASSTIDAGGRDNEQFF
TGTGCCAGCAGCACTATAGATGCGGGAGGTAGGGACAATGAGCAGTTCTTC
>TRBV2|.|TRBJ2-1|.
CASSDVVGRRYNEQFF
TGTGCCAGCAGTGACGTTGTAGGACGGCGATACAATGAGCAGTTCTTC
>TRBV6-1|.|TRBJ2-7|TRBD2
CASSPTGTSGYEQYF
TGTGCCAGCAGTCCTACCGGGACTAGCGGCTACGAGCAGTACTTC
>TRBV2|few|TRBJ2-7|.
CASIADSLSYEQYF
TGTGCCAGCATAGCCGACTCGCTCTCCTACGAGCAGTACTTC
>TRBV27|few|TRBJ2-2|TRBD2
CASNPLANSGSTTGELFF
TGTGCCAGCAATCCCCTCGCAAATAGCGGGAGTACCACCGGGGAGCTGTTTTTT
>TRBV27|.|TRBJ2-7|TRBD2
CASSPPGLAGGNEQYF
TGTGCCAGCAGTCCGCCCGGACTAGCGGGAGGGAACGAGCAGTACTTC
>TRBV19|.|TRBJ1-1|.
CASSIAGFNTEAFF
TGTGCCAGTAGTATAGCAGGGTTTAACACTGAAGCTTTCTTT
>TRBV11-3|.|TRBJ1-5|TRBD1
CASSSSRTGASNQPQHF
TGTGCCAGCAGCTCATCTCGGACAGGGGCTAGCAATCAGCCCCAGCATTTT
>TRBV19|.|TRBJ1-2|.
CASSAAELPDGYTF
TGTGCCAGTAGTGCCGCGGAACTGCCGGATGGCTACACCTTC
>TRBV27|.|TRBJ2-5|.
CAGRNSETQYF
TGTGCCGGAAGGAATTCAGAGACCCAGTACTTC
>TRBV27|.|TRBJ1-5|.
CASSSRGGSNQPQHF
TGTGCCAGCAGTTCGCGAGGGGGGAGCAATCAGCCCCAGCATTTT
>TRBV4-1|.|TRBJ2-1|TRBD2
CASSQEFPPGLAGVVMGNEQFF
TGCGCCAGCAGCCAAGAGTTTCCTCCGGGACTAGCGGGAGTTGTGATGGGCAATGAGCAGTTCTTC
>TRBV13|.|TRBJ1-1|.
CASSPGGRRGGNTEAFF
TGTGCCAGCAGCCCAGGCGGCAGACGGGGGGGGAACACTGAAGCTTTCTTT
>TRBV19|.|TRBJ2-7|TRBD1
CASSTPGQDSYEQYF
TGTGCCAGTAGTACGCCGGGACAGGACTCCTACGAGCAGTACTTC
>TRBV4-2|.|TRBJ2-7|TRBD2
CASSQDTPGLDGYEQYF
TGTGCCAGCAGCCAAGATACGCCGGGACTAGACGGCTACGAGCAGTACTTC
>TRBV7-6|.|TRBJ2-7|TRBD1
CASRYETGAYEQYF
TGTGCCAGCAGATATGAGACAGGGGCCTACGAGCAGTACTTC
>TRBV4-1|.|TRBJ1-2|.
CASSQDQGVSRGYTF
TGCGCCAGCAGCCAAGATCAAGGGGTTTCTCGTGGCTACACCTTC